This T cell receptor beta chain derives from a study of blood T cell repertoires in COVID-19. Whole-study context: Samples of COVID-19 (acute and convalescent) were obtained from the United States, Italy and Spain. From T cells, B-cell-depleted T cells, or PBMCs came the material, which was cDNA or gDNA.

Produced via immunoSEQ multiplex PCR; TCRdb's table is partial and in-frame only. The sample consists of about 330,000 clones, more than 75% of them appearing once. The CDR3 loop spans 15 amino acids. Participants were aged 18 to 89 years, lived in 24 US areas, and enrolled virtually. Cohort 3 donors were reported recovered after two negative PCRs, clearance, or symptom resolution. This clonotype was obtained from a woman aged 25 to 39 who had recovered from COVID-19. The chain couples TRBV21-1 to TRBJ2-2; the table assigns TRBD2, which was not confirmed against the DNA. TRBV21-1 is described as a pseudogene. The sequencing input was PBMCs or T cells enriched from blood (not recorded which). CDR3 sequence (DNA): TGTGCCAGCAGCAAAGCTCGTAATCACACCGGGGAGCTGTTTTTT. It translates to CASSKARNHTGELFF.